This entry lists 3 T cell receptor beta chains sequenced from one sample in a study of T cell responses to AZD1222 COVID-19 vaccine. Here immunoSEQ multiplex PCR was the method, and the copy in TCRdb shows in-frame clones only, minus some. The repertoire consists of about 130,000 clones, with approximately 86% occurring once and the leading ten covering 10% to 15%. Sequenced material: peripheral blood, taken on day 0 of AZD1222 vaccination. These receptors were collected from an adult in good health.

CDR3 sequence reads: CASEGRQGATGNTIYF. In DNA, the CDR3 is TGTGCCAGCGAGGGCCGGCAGGGGGCCACCGGAAACACCATATATTTT. The rearrangement links TRBV3-1 (or the pseudogene TRBV3-2) to TRBJ1-3, with 8 nucleotides matching TRBD1. Germline CDR1 reads LGHDT; CDR2 reads YNNKEL (reference sequence). Losses at the gene ends were 8 bases for V and 4 bases for J; bases not matched to a gene: 13. CDR3 size: 16 residues.

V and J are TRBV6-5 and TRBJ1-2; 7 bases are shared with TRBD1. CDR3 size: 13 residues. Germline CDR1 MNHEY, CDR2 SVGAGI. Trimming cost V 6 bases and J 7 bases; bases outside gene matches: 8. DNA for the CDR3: TGTGCCAGCAGCCGAAACAGGGGAAGTGGCTACACCTTC. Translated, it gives CASSRNRGSGYTF.

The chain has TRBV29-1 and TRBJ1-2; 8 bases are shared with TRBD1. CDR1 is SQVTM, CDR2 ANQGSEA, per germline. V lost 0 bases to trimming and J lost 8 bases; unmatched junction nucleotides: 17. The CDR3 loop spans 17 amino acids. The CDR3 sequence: CSVEDQPLKRTGRGYTF. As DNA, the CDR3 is TGCAGCGTTGAAGATCAGCCCCTAAAGCGGACAGGGCGAGGCTACACCTTC.